This TCR beta chain was sequenced for a study of beta chain features in type 1 diabetes. Expressed TCRB transcripts were sequenced, since all the RNA that had been isolated was reverse transcribed. Produced via immunoSEQ multiplex PCR; TCRdb's table is partial and in-frame only. The sample has some 140,000 clones, 9% seen once. Germline V lookup: CDR1 SGDLS, CDR2 YYNGEE. The germline V and J ends were trimmed by 3 bases and 8 bases, with 20 bases remaining between them. The CDR3 loop spans 16 amino acids. Note on this clone: Its target is not known.

Points from the study as a whole: Patients with Type 1 diabetes showed moderately but significantly shorter TCRB CDR3s in all four CD4+ subsets.

The J gene is TRBJ2-2, the V gene TRBV9; D remains ambiguous. The receptor's source is a man aged 25-40 years with type 1 diabetes. The sample taken for sequencing was central memory CD4+ T cells from blood. CDR3 nucleotide sequence: TGTGCCAGCAGCGGTGTCGCGGAAGCCTCGAGAGGGGAGCTGTTTTTT. It yields the protein CASSGVAEASRGELFF. The variable domain in full, completed from reference TRBV9 and TRBJ2-2, reads DSGVTQTPKHLITATGQRVTLRCSPRSGDLSVYWYQQSLDQGLQFLIQYYNGEERAKGNILERFSAQQFPDLHSELNLSSLELGDSALYFCASSGVAEASRGELFFGEGSRLTVL.